These 29 T cell receptor beta chains originate from one sample sequenced in a study of blood T cell repertoires in COVID-19. Clones were sequenced by immunoSEQ multiplex PCR, and TCRdb holds only the in-frame ones, with some missing. Of 150,000 to 180,000 clones listed, 76% are singletons. Source material: peripheral blood. The receptor source for this set is a woman aged 80 or older with acute or convalescent COVID-19.

This clone was detected only a few times. The chain combines TRBV19 with TRBJ2-7, with TRBD1 identical over 10 bases. V shed 5 bases, J shed 3 bases, and the junction held 7 bases outside the gene matches. The CDR3 totals 15 residues. Germline lookup yields CDR1 LNHDA and CDR2 SQIVND (reference sequence). The CDR3 reads CASSARDRGFYEQYF. DNA for the CDR3: TGTGCCAGTAGTGCCCGGGACAGGGGTTTCTACGAGCAGTACTTC.

This clone has just a few counts. J is TRBJ1-1 and V is TRBV9; 7 bases fit TRBD1. The CDR3 length is 15 residues. Trimming at V came to 3 bases and at J to 5 bases, leaving 10 bases not matched to a gene. Germline V gene data show CDR1 as SGDLS and CDR2 as YYNGEE. The CDR3 loop is CASSAGAQGRTEAFF. CDR3 in DNA: TGTGCCAGCAGCGCTGGCGCACAGGGGAGAACTGAAGCTTTCTTT.

This chain joins TRBV7-8 and TRBJ1-1; TRBD1 aligns across 7 bases. Germline assignment: CDR1 SGHVS and CDR2 FQNEAQ. This CDR3 comprises 14 residues. Trimming removed 1 base from V and 7 bases from J; junction bases left unmatched: 6. CDR3: CASSLGTGDFEAFF. CDR3 nucleotide sequence: TGTGCCAGCAGCTTAGGGACAGGAGACTTTGAAGCTTTCTTT.

V gene TRBV14 combines with J gene TRBJ1-1; a weak D match, TRBD1 (5 bases). Germline assignment: CDR1 SGHDN and CDR2 FVKESK. The CDR3 has 13 residues. Trimming took 5 bases from V and 1 from J, leaving 8 bases between them. The CDR3 loop reads CASSTQGNTEAFF. Written as DNA, the CDR3 is TGTGCCAGCAGCACCCAGGGGAACACTGAAGCTTTCTTT.

The CDR3 sequence: CASSSLAGEGGEQFF. CDR3 coding DNA: TGTGCCAGCTCAAGTTTAGCGGGAGAAGGGGGTGAGCAGTTCTTC. V and J are TRBV18 and TRBJ2-1; TRBD2 matches at 9 bases. The CDR3 has 15 residues. V was clipped by 5 bases and J by 9 bases; unmatched bases: 11. Germline CDR1 and CDR2: KGHSH and LQKENI.

This clone appeared a few times. The V call is TRBV5-6, the J call TRBJ2-7, with 7 bases matching TRBD2. The ends lost 4 bases at V and 3 bases at J; junction bases unmatched: 10. CDR1 and CDR2 (germline): SGHDT, YYEEEE. This CDR3 is built from 15 residues. The CDR3 nucleotides are TGTGCCAGCAGCCGCGGGGGTACACGATTCTACGAGCAGTACTTC. Translating it yields CASSRGGTRFYEQYF.

This clone was picked up a small number of times. The CDR3 DNA sequence: TGCGCCAGCAGTTTGCAGGGGATGGGGACTGAAGCTTTCTTT. This gives the protein CASSLQGMGTEAFF. The genes are TRBV5-1 and TRBJ1-1; tentatively, D is TRBD1 (6 bases). V was trimmed by 5 bases and J by 5 bases, leaving 16 bases between them. CDR3 length equals 14 residues. CDR1 and CDR2 (germline): SGHRS, YFSETQ.

The V gene is TRBV7-9, the J gene TRBJ1-5; TRBD1 matches at 8 bases. After removal of 5 bases from V and 5 bases from J, the junction contained 5 bases not matched to a gene. Germline values: CDR1 SEHNR, CDR2 FQNEAQ (reference sequence). The CDR3 is 14 residues long. CDR3 bases: TGTGCCAGCAGCAAGGACAGGGATTATCAGCCCCAGCATTTT. This encodes CASSKDRDYQPQHF.

The chain uses TRBV7-8 and TRBJ1-5, with a weak D call TRBD1 (6 bases). The V end lost 2 bases, the J end lost 4 bases, and 15 bases lay between the germline ends. Germline values: CDR1 SGHVS, CDR2 FQNEAQ. CDR3 length: 16 residues. The CDR3 loop is CASSLLGQQLNQPQHF. In nucleotides, the CDR3 is TGTGCCAGCAGCTTACTAGGACAGCAGCTAAATCAGCCCCAGCATTTT. Drawing the rest from reference TRBV7-8 and TRBJ1-5, the complete variable domain is GAGVSQSPRYKVAKRGQDVALRCDPISGHVSLFWYQQALGQGPEFLTYFQNEAQLDKSGLPSDRFFAERPEGSVSTLKIQRTQQEDSAVYLCASSLLGQQLNQPQHFGDGTRLSIL.

The rearrangement links TRBV11-2 to TRBJ1-1; D possibly corresponds to TRBD1 (5 bases). The length of the CDR3 is 14 residues. The germline V gene has CDR1 SGHAT and CDR2 FQNNGV. V shed 3 bases and J shed 3 bases, with 11 bases lying between them. As DNA, the CDR3 is TGTGCCAGCAGCTTCCAGCAGGGCTACACTGAAGCTTTCTTT. Encoded protein: CASSFQQGYTEAFF. Full variable domain (outside the CDR3, taken from reference TRBV11-2 and TRBJ1-1): EAGVAQSPRYKIIEKRQSVAFWCNPISGHATLYWYQQILGQGPKLLIQFQNNGVVDDSQLPKDRFSAERLKGVDSTLKIQPAKLEDSAVYLCASSFQQGYTEAFFGQGTRLTVV.

The J gene is TRBJ1-1, the V gene TRBV5-6, with 7 bases fitting TRBD1. J gave up 4 bases and V 4 bases, and 16 bases lay outside the gene matches. The CDR3 consists of 17 residues. CDR1 is SGHDT, CDR2 YYEEEE, per germline. In DNA form, the CDR3 reads TGTGCCAGCAGCCACGAACTAAAACAGGGGCGCGGCACTGAAGCTTTCTTT. Translated: CASSHELKQGRGTEAFF. Using reference TRBV5-6 and TRBJ1-1 for the parts outside the CDR3, the full variable domain is DAGVTQSPTHLIKTRGQQVTLRCSPKSGHDTVSWYQQALGQGPQFIFQYYEEEERQRGNFPDRFSGHQFPNYSSELNVNALLLGDSALYLCASSHELKQGRGTEAFFGQGTRLTVV.

The chain uses TRBV5-1 and TRBJ2-6, with 9 bases lining up with TRBD2. Germline V gives CDR1 SGHRS, CDR2 YFSETQ. This CDR3 is built from 15 residues. V dropped 7 bases and J dropped 1; count of bases not matched to a gene: 3. The CDR3 here is CASGGGASGANVLTF. CDR3 DNA sequence: TGCGCCAGCGGCGGGGGGGCGTCTGGGGCCAACGTCCTGACTTTC.

In DNA, the CDR3 is TGTGCCAGCAGTTGGCGGCGAAGCCCCTACGAGCAGTACTTC. It codes for CASSWRRSPYEQYF. V and J are TRBV3-1 (or the pseudogene TRBV3-2) and TRBJ2-7; D is unclear. The CDR3 has 14 amino acids. Trimming pared 6 bases from V and 2 bases from J, leaving 14 bases between. Germline V gives CDR1 LGHDT, CDR2 YNNKEL (reference sequence).

This sequence joins TRBV7-2 and TRBJ1-5; 8 bases agree with TRBD1. Germline V gives CDR1 SGHTA, CDR2 FQGNSA. The CDR3 runs to 15 residues. The V gene end was trimmed by 3 bases and the J gene end by 4 bases; junction bases not matched to a gene: 5. The CDR3 coding sequence is TGTGCCAGCAGCTTCGGACAGGGTCTAAATCAGCCCCAGCATTTT. Translated: CASSFGQGLNQPQHF. Drawing the rest from reference TRBV7-2 and TRBJ1-5, the complete variable domain is GAGVSQSPSNKVTEKGKDVELRCDPISGHTALYWYRQSLGQGLEFLIYFQGNSAPDKSGLPSDRFSAERTGGSVSTLTIQRTQQEDSAVYLCASSFGQGLNQPQHFGDGTRLSIL.

V and J are TRBV5-1 and TRBJ1-2; a weak D match, TRBD1 (5 bases). V was clipped by 4 bases and J by 5 bases, with 12 bases between them. The V gene's germline CDR1 is SGHRS and CDR2 YFSETQ. The CDR3 is made up of 13 amino acids. Here the CDR3 reads CASSTGLIYGYTF. CDR3 bases: TGCGCCAGCAGCACGGGACTGATATATGGCTACACCTTC. Complete variable domain (other parts from reference TRBV5-1 and TRBJ1-2): KAGVTQTPRYLIKTRGQQVTLSCSPISGHRSVSWYQQTPGQGLQFLFEYFSETQRNKGNFPGRFSGRQFSNSRSEMNVSTLELGDSALYLCASSTGLIYGYTFGSGTRLTVV.

The chain has TRBV4-1 and TRBJ1-2; D remains ambiguous. Trimming left V 2 bases short and J 3 bases short, with 19 bases between. Germline V lookup: CDR1 MGHRA, CDR2 YSYEKL. The CDR3 sequence is 17 residues long. CDR3 region: CASSQSISVGLDYGYTF. The CDR3 nucleotides read TGCGCCAGCAGCCAATCTATAAGTGTTGGACTCGACTATGGCTACACCTTC.

The chain carries TRBV11-2 and TRBJ2-1, with D perhaps TRBD2 (5 bases). CDR3 length: 17 residues. CDR1 and CDR2 (germline): SGHAT, FQNNGV. Trimming took off 3 bases at V and 9 bases at J, with 24 bases between the two ends. The DNA for the CDR3 is TGTGCCAGCAGCTTCATAGCCCCTTCAGCGGCGGGCGGTGAGCAGTTCTTC. Protein product: CASSFIAPSAAGGEQFF.

This chain links TRBV5-1 with TRBJ2-7; TRBD1 might be the D (5 bases). Germline assignment: CDR1 SGHRS and CDR2 YFSETQ. Trimming stripped 5 bases from V and 5 bases from J, with 11 bases between. The CDR3 is 12 residues long. CDR3 residues: CASSVQGHEQYF. The CDR3 DNA follows: TGCGCCAGCAGTGTCCAGGGCCACGAGCAGTACTTC.

The table lists this clone with a few counts. This sequence joins TRBV18 and TRBJ2-6; 8 bases align to TRBD1. CDR3 length: 16 residues. The germline V gene has CDR1 KGHSH and CDR2 LQKENI. V dropped 6 bases and J dropped 3; count of bases not matched to a gene: 7. CDR3 nucleotide sequence: TGTGCCAGCTCCTTAGGACAGGGTTATGGGGCCAACGTCCTGACTTTC. Encoded protein: CASSLGQGYGANVLTF.

This clone was seen a few times. The chain combines TRBV5-8 with TRBJ1-4; possible D gene TRBD1, 5 bases. The CDR3 sequence is 15 residues long. Trimming shortened V by 7 bases and J by 1 base, and 14 bases separated the two germline ends. Germline CDR1 and CDR2: SGHTS and YDEGEE. In DNA form, the CDR3 reads TGTGCCAGCGGGCCCTGGCAGGGAACTAATGAAAAACTGTTTTTT. Translated: CASGPWQGTNEKLFF.

The J gene is TRBJ2-2, the V gene TRBV19; D is unresolved. Looked up from germline, CDR1 is LNHDA and CDR2 is SQIVND (reference sequence). The ends were cut back, 7 bases at V and 5 bases at J, with 17 bases in the middle. CDR3 length: 15 amino acids. CDR3 in amino acids: CASNGYPGSTGELFF. CDR3 nucleotides: TGTGCCAGTAATGGATATCCGGGTTCTACCGGGGAGCTGTTTTTT.

The DNA of the CDR3 is TGTGCCAGCAGCCAAGATAGAGGCCGCAATCAGCCCCAGCATTTT. This sequence encodes CASSQDRGRNQPQHF. This chain connects TRBV4-2 to TRBJ1-5; D gene uncertain. Germline V lookup: CDR1 LGHNA, CDR2 YNFKEQ. This CDR3 has 15 residues. V gave up 0 bases and J gave up 2 bases, with 8 bases separating them.

The chain uses TRBV7-9 and TRBJ2-5, with 12 bases matching TRBD2. Losses at the gene ends were 4 bases for V and 5 bases for J; bases not matched to a gene: 5. CDR3 length: 15 amino acids. The V gene's germline CDR1 is SEHNR and CDR2 FQNEAQ (reference sequence). The chain's CDR3 is CASSSQTSGGETQYF. The CDR3 region has the DNA TGTGCCAGCAGCTCACAAACTAGCGGGGGGGAGACCCAGTACTTC.

The J gene is TRBJ2-3, the V gene TRBV18; TRBD1 matches 7 bases. CDR1 and CDR2 (germline): KGHSH, LQKENI. CDR3 length: 16 residues. V lost 4 bases to trimming and J lost 0 bases; unmatched junction nucleotides: 7. The CDR3 DNA reads as TGTGCCAGCTCACTCGGACAGGTGGCTAGCACAGATACGCAGTATTTT. Protein: CASSLGQVASTDTQYF.

This chain joins TRBV5-5 and TRBJ1-3; TRBD1 agrees at 12 bases. Germline CDR1 is SGHKS and CDR2 is YYEKEE (reference sequence). J gave up 4 bases and V 8 bases, and 10 bases lay outside the gene matches. The CDR3 spans 16 residues. The CDR3 sequence is CASTGGQGARGNTIYF. In DNA form, the CDR3 reads TGTGCCAGTACTGGGGGACAGGGGGCGCGAGGAAACACCATATATTTT. Based on the CDR3 plus reference TRBV5-5 and TRBJ1-3, the full variable domain is DAGVTQSPTHLIKTRGQQVTLRCSPISGHKSVSWYQQVLGQGPQFIFQYYEKEERGRGNFPDRFSARQFPNYSSELNVNALLLGDSALYLCASTGGQGARGNTIYFGEGSWLTVV.

This sequence joins TRBV19 and TRBJ1-1; possibly TRBD1 for D (6 bases). Germline CDR1 reads LNHDA; CDR2 reads SQIVND (reference sequence). The germline V and J ends were trimmed by 7 bases and 4 bases, with 16 bases remaining between them. This CDR3 has 14 amino acids. The CDR3 reads CASIQGRLGTEAFF. The CDR3 bases are TGTGCCAGTATACAGGGAAGATTGGGCACTGAAGCTTTCTTT.

The chain is built from TRBV14 and TRBJ2-7, with 10 bases aligning to TRBD1. Germline V gives CDR1 SGHDN, CDR2 FVKESK. V shed 6 bases and J 4 bases; nucleotides not matched to a gene: 6. The CDR3 has 14 residues. The CDR3 sequence is CASRKTGGAYEQYF. In nucleotides, the CDR3 is TGTGCCAGCAGAAAGACAGGGGGCGCGTACGAGCAGTACTTC.

The chain links TRBV6-5 to TRBJ2-5, with 8 positions matching TRBD2. Germline-derived CDR1 and CDR2 are MNHEY and SVGAGI. This CDR3 comprises 13 residues. J was trimmed by 4 bases and V by 8 bases; bases with no gene match: 6. CDR3 nucleotides: TGTGCCAGCTTTTTAGCGGGGTTAGAGACCCAGTACTTC. It is translated as CASFLAGLETQYF.

The chain is built from TRBV11-3 and TRBJ2-1; no clear D gene. Trimming pared 5 bases from V and 9 bases from J, leaving 17 bases between. The CDR3 spans 14 residues. Germline loops: CDR1 SGHNT, CDR2 YENEEA. CDR3 nucleotide sequence: TGTGCCAGCAGCCAGACGGGTGGTAGAATTGAGCAGTTCTTC. As protein: CASSQTGGRIEQFF.